This T cell receptor beta chain stems from a study of CD8+ T cells in alopecia areata. Broader study findings: The link between baseline CD8+ expansion and response remains uncertain with one nonresponder.

The sample's treatment: oral pan-JAK inhibitor, 5-10 mg twice daily. Extraction of RNA preceded its reverse transcription into cDNA, which served as the sequencing template. Some clones are missing from TCRdb's copy, which holds only in-frame ones; the method was immunoSEQ multiplex PCR. This sample yields roughly 210,000 clones, of which 40% to 45% are seen a single time; over 2% belongs to the top ten. Of note for this clone: Its target is not known.

There are 12 residues in the CDR3. Germline-derived CDR1 and CDR2 are SNHLY and FYNNEI. Germline trimming cut 9 bases from V and 4 bases from J; bases unmatched to any gene: 2. This receptor was obtained from a human donor with alopecia areata. The chain couples TRBV2 to TRBJ1-4, with 7 bases that match TRBD1. The sequencing here drew on CD4+ T cells sorted from blood, taken at approximately week 36, from a patient treated with tofacitinib. DNA of the CDR3: TGTGCCAGTCAGGGGGATAATGAAAAACTGTTTTTT. This translates into CASQGDNEKLFF. Drawing the rest from reference TRBV2 and TRBJ1-4, the complete variable domain is EPEVTQTPSHQVTQMGQEVILRCVPISNHLYFYWYRQILGQKVEFLVSFYNNEISEKSEIFDDQFSVERPDGSNFTLKIRSTKLEDSAMYFCASQGDNEKLFFGSGTQLSVL.